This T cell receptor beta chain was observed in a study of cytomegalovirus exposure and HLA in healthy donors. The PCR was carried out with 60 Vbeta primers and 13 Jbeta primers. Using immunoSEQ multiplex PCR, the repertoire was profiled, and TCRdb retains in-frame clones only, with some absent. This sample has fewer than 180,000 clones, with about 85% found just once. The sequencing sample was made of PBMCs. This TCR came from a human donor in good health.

CDR3 sequence (DNA): TGTGCCAGCGGTCTAGCGTCTACTTACGAGCAGTACTTC. Protein: CASGLASTYEQYF. V and J are TRBV27 and TRBJ2-7, with a weak D call TRBD2 (6 bases). The CDR3 consists of 13 residues. V was cut by 8 bases and J by 4 bases, with 15 bases left in between. The V gene's germline CDR1 is MNHEY and CDR2 SMNVEV (reference sequence).